Listed below are T cell receptor beta chains from one sample, sequenced in a study of blood T cells in healthy people across ages. TCRdb reanalysed the 5' RACE reads using MiXCR and keeps one entry per CDR3 protein. This table holds more than 600,000 distinct CDR3 sequences, just under 25% found once. These data were likewise used in another study, on T cells of mothers and their children.

Sequencing was carried out using blood. Receptor source: a boy under 18 in good health. CDR3s include the opening cysteine and the closing phenylalanine or tryptophan. Fields, in order: D gene, J gene, V gene, CDR3 protein. A D gene is named only where the DNA matches it firmly.

- TRBJ2-1 TRBV29-1 CSVEGQGNYNEQFF
- TRBJ2-7 TRBV15 CATSRGADYEQYF
TRBD1 TRBJ2-7 TRBV5-5 CASSGTGGEQYF
TRBD2 TRBJ2-4 TRBV7-2 CASRTTGTSGGIQYF
- TRBJ2-5 TRBV5-1 CASSGTQETQYF
TRBD1 - TRBV29-1 CSVRTGETYEQYF
TRBD1 TRBJ1-6 TRBV27 CASSTGTGNSPLHF
- TRBJ2-2 TRBV27 CASSLSGSGELFF
TRBD2 TRBJ2-7 TRBV5-1 CASSPLAGGLTSYEQYF
- TRBJ2-3 TRBV7-6 CASSLSGEEGTDTQYF
TRBD1 TRBJ2-7 TRBV5-1 CASSLLMTGGWHEQYF
TRBD2 - TRBV7-9 CASSYRPSGSAAYEQYF
- TRBJ2-5 TRBV20-1 CSARSAAQAEETQYF
- TRBJ2-4 TRBV5-1 CASSFQNIQYF
- TRBJ2-5 TRBV9 CASSVEGGHQETQYF
TRBD1 TRBJ1-1 TRBV29-1 CSVGTGDEAFF
TRBD1 TRBJ1-1 TRBV6-2/TRBV6-3 CASSSPQGANTEAFF
- TRBJ1-5 TRBV6-1 CASKGGFNQPQHF
- - TRBV27 CASSLTRFSYEQYF
- TRBJ2-7 TRBV27 CASSFPGSYEQYF
- TRBJ2-7 TRBV5-6 CASSHTPDGYEQYF
- TRBJ2-5 TRBV20-1 CSASLLGHTQGSQETQYF
- TRBJ2-2 TRBV2 CASSVPQAYTGELLF
TRBD2 TRBJ2-2 TRBV5-1 CASSLDPSGDAWTGELFF
- TRBJ1-1 TRBV6-6 CASHTEVPLEAFF
- TRBJ2-5 TRBV24-1 CATSDNRVLTQETQYF
TRBD2 TRBJ2-5 TRBV7-9 CASSLDGLAAEETQYF
- TRBJ2-5 TRBV6-6 CASVYLWGETQYF
TRBD2 TRBJ2-1 TRBV6-5 CASSPTSDSYNEQFF
TRBD2 TRBJ2-1 TRBV7-2 CASSRLAGGYNEQFF
- TRBJ2-1 TRBV5-5 CASSFAGAGNEQFF
- TRBJ1-1 TRBV11-2 CASSLWGGPTEAFF
TRBD1 TRBJ2-7 TRBV4-3 CASSKGQGRYEQYF
- TRBJ2-4 TRBV12-5 CASAIEVSNIQYF
TRBD2 TRBJ2-5 TRBV29-1 CSVVVAGVGETQYF
TRBD2 - TRBV29-1 CSVEGEGNEQFF
- TRBJ2-7 TRBV29-1 CSVPDHQGSYEQYF
- TRBJ2-3 TRBV7-9 CASSLSLDADTQYF
- TRBJ2-1 TRBV6-5 CASSYSIGSNDNEQFF
- TRBJ2-3 TRBV5-1 CASSLVGVSDTQYF
TRBD1 TRBJ2-5 TRBV10-3 CAISIDRAFGTQYF